Sequencing of this TCR beta chain was carried out in a study of blood T cells in healthy people across ages. Trimming removed 5 bases from V and 6 bases from J; junction bases left unmatched: 8. Germline-derived CDR1 and CDR2 are SQVTM and ANQGSEA. This CDR3 has 13 residues. The study's findings and limits: CMV status of donors was unknown, possibly confounding expanded clonotype changes. More naive CD4+ cells and higher diversity marked long-lived donors relative to aged donors. As age increased, TCR beta diversity per million T cells fell in a roughly linear fashion.

A second roughly 6 to 12 cycle PCR used barcoded and J-beta primers. MiXCR was run by TCRdb on the 5' RACE reads, yielding one entry per CDR3 protein. The sample holds about 1.1 million distinct CDR3 sequences; roughly two fifths are singletons and the top ten take about an eighth. This clonotype has only a few counts. Its cognate antigen is unknown. This sequence was found in a man aged 18 to 30 in good health. The chain links TRBV29-1 to TRBJ2-3; the match to TRBD1 covers 7 bases. The sample was blood. CDR3 nucleotides: TGCAGCGTTCGGGATGACAGGGTCGATACGCAGTATTTT. The encoded protein is CSVRDDRVDTQYF.